Each of the 15 T cell receptor beta chains below was sequenced from the same sample in a study of CD8 T cells in Susac syndrome. The authors reverse transcribed about 0.5 to 1 ug RNA with random hexamers. TCRdb itself ran the immunoSEQ multiplex PCR reads through MiXCR, one entry per CDR3 protein. Seen here are approximately 150,000 distinct CDR3 sequences, roughly 95% observed once, and the top ten hold over 0.065%. Material: CD4+ T cells from PBMCs. The receptors derive from a human donor with Susac syndrome.

The rearrangement links TRBV5-5 to TRBJ2-6; no clear D gene. The germline V gene encodes CDR1 SGHKS and CDR2 YYEKEE (reference sequence). The CDR3 consists of 19 residues. V lost 4 bases, J lost 0 bases, and 20 bases lay in between. The CDR3 protein is CASSLRTLGGLSGANVLTF. CDR3 sequence (DNA): TGTGCCAGCAGCCTCAGGACCCTCGGTGGGCTCTCTGGGGCCAACGTCCTGACTTTC. The full variable domain, rest sourced from reference TRBV5-5 and TRBJ2-6, is DAGVTQSPTHLIKTRGQQVTLRCSPISGHKSVSWYQQVLGQGPQFIFQYYEKEERGRGNFPDRFSARQFPNYSSELNVNALLLGDSALYLCASSLRTLGGLSGANVLTFGAGSRLTVL.

This clonotype was counted between two and nine times. The chain carries TRBV7-2 and TRBJ2-5; D is undetermined. This CDR3 is built from 11 residues. The germline gives CDR1 SGHTA, CDR2 FQGNSA. Trimming stripped 6 bases from V and 5 bases from J, with 7 bases between. The CDR3 nucleotides read TGTGCCAGCAGGATAGGGGAGACCCAGTACTTC. As protein: CASRIGETQYF.

The chain carries TRBV9 and TRBJ1-3; perhaps TRBD1 as D (5 bases). Trimming pared 3 bases from V and 0 bases from J, leaving 10 bases between. Germline V gives CDR1 SGDLS, CDR2 YYNGEE. The CDR3 sequence is 15 residues long. This chain's CDR3 is CASSGDGLSGNTIYF. The CDR3 nucleotides read TGTGCCAGCAGCGGGGACGGTCTCTCTGGAAACACCATATATTTT.

This clonotype was recorded only once. V usage is TRBV5-6 and J usage is TRBJ2-5; 11 bases are shared with TRBD2. This CDR3 has 16 amino acids. The J segment lost 4 bases and the V segment lost 3 bases, leaving 8 bases of the junction unmatched. The germline V gene encodes CDR1 SGHDT and CDR2 YYEEEE. In nucleotides, the CDR3 is TGTGCCAGCAGCTCACTTAGCGGGGGGGCTCGAGAGACCCAGTACTTC. Amino acid sequence: CASSSLSGGARETQYF.

The chain has TRBV5-1 and TRBJ2-7, with D possibly being TRBD1 or TRBD2 (5 bases each). This CDR3 has 13 residues. V was clipped by 2 bases and J by 7 bases, with 13 bases between them. Germline V gene data show CDR1 as SGHRS and CDR2 as YFSETQ. The CDR3 DNA is TGCGCCAGCAGCTTTGGGACCCTCGTAGAGCAGTACTTC. Protein product: CASSFGTLVEQYF. The complete variable domain, with remaining parts taken from reference TRBV5-1 and TRBJ2-7, reads KAGVTQTPRYLIKTRGQQVTLSCSPISGHRSVSWYQQTPGQGLQFLFEYFSETQRNKGNFPGRFSGRQFSNSRSEMNVSTLELGDSALYLCASSFGTLVEQYFGPGTRLTVT.

V gene TRBV20-1 combines with J gene TRBJ2-7, with 7 bases lining up with TRBD2. Per germline, CDR1 DFQATT and CDR2 SNEGSKA (reference sequence). With V trimmed by 6 bases and J by 2 bases, 10 bases remained unmatched. This CDR3 has 14 residues. The DNA of the CDR3 is TGCAGTGCGAGGGAGGGAGGGCCGACCTACGAGCAGTACTTC. The encoded protein is CSAREGGPTYEQYF.

The V gene is TRBV28, the J gene TRBJ1-2, with D perhaps TRBD1 (5 bases). The germline V gene encodes CDR1 MDHEN and CDR2 SYDVKM. The CDR3 contains 14 residues. Trimming left V 3 bases short and J 4 bases short, with 12 bases between. This CDR3 reads CASSFLVGAYGYTF. The CDR3 nucleotides read TGTGCCAGCAGTTTCTTAGTTGGGGCCTATGGCTACACCTTC.

The V call is TRBV5-1, the J call TRBJ2-7, with D uncertain. The length of the CDR3 is 13 residues. Trimming took 3 bases from V and 5 from J, leaving 12 bases between them. Germline values: CDR1 SGHRS, CDR2 YFSETQ. DNA for the CDR3: TGCGCCAGCAGCTCCCCCGGGTCCCACGAGCAGTACTTC. This sequence encodes CASSSPGSHEQYF. Variable domain in full (rest from reference TRBV5-1 and TRBJ2-7): KAGVTQTPRYLIKTRGQQVTLSCSPISGHRSVSWYQQTPGQGLQFLFEYFSETQRNKGNFPGRFSGRQFSNSRSEMNVSTLELGDSALYLCASSSPGSHEQYFGPGTRLTVT.

The chain carries TRBV9 and TRBJ2-7; 9 bases are a match to TRBD2. V lost 4 bases and J lost 2; bases outside the gene matches: 10. The CDR3 sequence is 16 residues long. The germline gives CDR1 SGDLS, CDR2 YYNGEE. CDR3 nucleotide sequence: TGTGCCAGCAGCCCCCATGGGGCGGGGGGGCCCTACGAGCAGTACTTC. This encodes CASSPHGAGGPYEQYF.

The CDR3 sequence is CASSSKAGSYEQYF. The CDR3 DNA sequence: TGTGCCAGCAGTTCTAAAGCGGGCTCCTACGAGCAGTACTTC. The V and J genes are TRBV28 and TRBJ2-7; the D gene is possibly TRBD2 (6 bases). Trimming shortened V by 4 bases and J by 0 bases, and 10 bases separated the two germline ends. The CDR3 is 14 residues long. Germline V lookup: CDR1 MDHEN, CDR2 SYDVKM.

The rearrangement joins TRBV6-2 or TRBV6-3 to TRBJ2-1; tentatively, D is TRBD1 (6 bases). Trimming stripped 4 bases from V and 2 bases from J, with 21 bases between. Germline V CDR1 and CDR2: MNHEY, SVGEGT. CDR3 size: 18 residues. This CDR3 reads CASSSGQILGNPYNEQFF. CDR3 bases: TGTGCCAGCAGTTCTGGACAGATCCTTGGGAATCCCTACAATGAGCAGTTCTTC.

The chain links TRBV28 to TRBJ1-1; D is uncertain. This CDR3 comprises 14 residues. The germline V gene encodes CDR1 MDHEN and CDR2 SYDVKM. The V gene lost 7 bases and the J gene lost 0 bases, with 12 bases spanning the gap. The CDR3, as DNA: TGTGCCAGCACCGACGGAACCATGAACACTGAAGCTTTCTTT. Translated, it gives CASTDGTMNTEAFF.

The chain employs TRBV3-1 and TRBJ1-6, with unresolved D. Per the germline V gene, CDR1 is LGHDT and CDR2 is YNNKEL (reference sequence). The CDR3 sequence is 13 residues long. Trimming shortened V by 1 base and J by 7 bases, and 5 bases separated the two germline ends. The CDR3 nucleotides are TGTGCCAGCAGCCAAGGGCGGAATTCACCCCTCCACTTT. Translation: CASSQGRNSPLHF.

The table lists this clonotype with a count of one. Here the CDR3 DNA reads TGTGCCAGCAGTCCCCCCGGAGGGGGCCGGTATGGCTACACCTTC. As protein: CASSPPGGGRYGYTF. J is TRBJ1-2 and V is TRBV27, with 7 bases fitting TRBD1. The germline CDR1 and CDR2 sequences are MNHEY and SMNVEV (reference sequence). The CDR3 runs 15 residues. J gave up 5 bases and V 5 bases, and 11 bases lay outside the gene matches.

The V and J genes are TRBV19 and TRBJ1-5; D gene uncertain. CDR3 length equals 13 residues. Trimming stripped 6 bases from V and 5 bases from J, with 11 bases between. Germline V gene lookup returns CDR1 LNHDA and CDR2 SQIVND (reference sequence). In nucleotides, the CDR3 is TGTGCCAGTAGCAAAACAAGGGATCAGCCCCAGCATTTT. This encodes CASSKTRDQPQHF.